Presented here are 2 T cell receptor beta chains from one specimen sequenced in a study of blood T cell repertoires in COVID-19. Sequencing was performed with immunoSEQ multiplex PCR; in TCRdb, only in-frame clones are kept and a portion is missing. The data show about 320,000 clones, about 87% seen once. Sample: PBMCs or T cells enriched from blood (not recorded which). Receptors were obtained from a young man who had recovered from COVID-19.

This chain uses TRBV19 with TRBJ2-2, with 11 nucleotides matching TRBD2. CDR1 is LNHDA, CDR2 SQIVND, per germline (reference sequence). The CDR3 runs to 15 residues. V lost 5 bases to trimming and J lost 6 bases; unmatched junction nucleotides: 5. CDR3 sequence reads: CASSAYSGGAGELFF. The CDR3 DNA reads TGTGCCAGTAGTGCATATAGCGGGGGGGCCGGGGAGCTGTTTTTT.

The rearrangement links TRBV6-4 to TRBJ2-3; 8 bases are a match to TRBD1. CDR1 and CDR2 from the germline V gene are MRHNA and SNTAGT. The V gene end was trimmed by 4 bases and the J gene end by 4 bases; junction bases not matched to a gene: 1. This CDR3 has 13 residues. The CDR3 nucleotides are TGTGCCAGCAGTGCACAGGGGGCAGATACGCAGTATTTT. It is translated as CASSAQGADTQYF.